This entry concerns a single T cell receptor (beta chain). At a deep level, the assay was run. Sequencing used immunoSEQ multiplex PCR; TCRdb keeps in-frame clones, though not all of them. Among some 2,500,000 clones listed, under 95% were seen once. These data belong to a study of shared clonotypes between healthy human individuals. At the level of the study: The cohort comprised a couple of women and a few men. Their ages spanned 18 to 49 years.

CDR3 size: 16 residues. Germline lookup yields CDR1 SQVTM and CDR2 ANQGSEA. Trimming removed 5 bases from V and 3 bases from J; junction bases left unmatched: 9. This TCR was recovered from a man in his late teens or twenties in good health. Some clones in this sample may be carry-over from other donors' samples. Input material: naive CD4+ T cells from PBMCs. The subset was: CD45RA+ positively selected. V usage is TRBV29-1 and J usage is TRBJ2-3; 12 bases line up with TRBD2. CDR3 sequence (DNA): TGCAGCGTTCTCCCCCTAGCGGGAGGGCCGACAGATACGCAGTATTTT. This codes for CSVLPLAGGPTDTQYF.